The sequence of this T cell receptor (beta chain) was determined in a study of early T cells in non-severe SARS-CoV-2 infection. Overall study context: The authors sequenced bulk RNA from unsorted whole blood, leaving chains unpaired. Study findings and constraints: The VDJdb matching leaned toward anti-spike CD8 responses and overlooked private and CD4 specificities.

The library protocol tagged individual cDNA molecules with unique molecular identifiers. TCRdb re-derived calls from the 5' RACE reads in MiXCR, one entry per CDR3 protein. Among under 30,000 distinct CDR3 sequences listed, approximately 6% were seen once. A word on this clonotype: Its matching antigen is unknown.

Germline V gene data show CDR1 as SGHRS and CDR2 as YFSETQ. The CDR3 covers 15 residues. V was clipped by 4 bases and J by 4 bases, with 14 bases between them. The chain is built from TRBV5-1 and TRBJ2-2; possibly TRBD2 for D (6 bases). Sequences were obtained from whole blood. This TCR derives from an adult who was a healthcare worker with PCR-confirmed SARS-CoV-2 infection or an uninfected control (not recorded which). CDR3 region: CASSVPGLGTGELFF. In DNA, the CDR3 is TGCGCCAGCAGCGTTCCGGGACTCGGCACCGGGGAGCTGTTTTTT.